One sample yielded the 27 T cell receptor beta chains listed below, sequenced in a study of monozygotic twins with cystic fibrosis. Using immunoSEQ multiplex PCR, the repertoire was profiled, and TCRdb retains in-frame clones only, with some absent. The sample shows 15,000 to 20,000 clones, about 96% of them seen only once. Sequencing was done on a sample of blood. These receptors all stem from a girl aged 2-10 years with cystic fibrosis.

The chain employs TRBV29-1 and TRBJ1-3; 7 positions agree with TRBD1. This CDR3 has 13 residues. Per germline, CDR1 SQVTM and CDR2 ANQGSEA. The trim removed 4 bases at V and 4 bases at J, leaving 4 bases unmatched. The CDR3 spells CSVAGTVGNTIYF. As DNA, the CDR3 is TGCAGCGTTGCAGGGACAGTAGGAAACACCATATATTTT.

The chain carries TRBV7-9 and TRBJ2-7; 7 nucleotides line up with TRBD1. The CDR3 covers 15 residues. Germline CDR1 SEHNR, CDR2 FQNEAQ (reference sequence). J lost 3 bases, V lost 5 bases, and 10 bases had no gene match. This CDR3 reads CASSPKGQKIYEQYF. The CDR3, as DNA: TGTGCCAGCAGCCCCAAGGGACAGAAAATCTACGAGCAGTACTTC.

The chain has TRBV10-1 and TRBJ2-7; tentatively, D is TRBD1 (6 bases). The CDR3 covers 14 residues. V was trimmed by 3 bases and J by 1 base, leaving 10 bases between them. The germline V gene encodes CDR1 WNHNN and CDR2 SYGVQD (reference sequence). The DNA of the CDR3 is TGCGCCAGCAGTGACCCGGGACATTCCTACGAGCAGTACTTC. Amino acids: CASSDPGHSYEQYF.

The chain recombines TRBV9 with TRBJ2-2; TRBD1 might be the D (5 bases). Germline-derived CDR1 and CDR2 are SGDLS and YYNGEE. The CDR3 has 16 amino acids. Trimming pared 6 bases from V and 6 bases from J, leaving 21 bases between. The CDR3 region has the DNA TGTGCCAGCACCAGACCGGCAGGGATGGATGCCGGGGAGCTGTTTTTT. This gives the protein CASTRPAGMDAGELFF.

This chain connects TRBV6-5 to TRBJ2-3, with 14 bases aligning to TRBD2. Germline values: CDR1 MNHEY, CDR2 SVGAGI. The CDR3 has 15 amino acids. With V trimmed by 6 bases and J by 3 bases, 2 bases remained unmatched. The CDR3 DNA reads TGTGCCAGCAGCCGGACTAGCGGGGGGACAGATACGCAGTATTTT. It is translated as CASSRTSGGTDTQYF.

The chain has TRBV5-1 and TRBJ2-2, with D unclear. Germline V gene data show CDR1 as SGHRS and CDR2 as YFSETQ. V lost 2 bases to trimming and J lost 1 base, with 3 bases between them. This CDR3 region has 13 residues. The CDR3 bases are TGCGCCAGCAGCTTTCAGAACACCGGGGAGCTGTTTTTT. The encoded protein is CASSFQNTGELFF.

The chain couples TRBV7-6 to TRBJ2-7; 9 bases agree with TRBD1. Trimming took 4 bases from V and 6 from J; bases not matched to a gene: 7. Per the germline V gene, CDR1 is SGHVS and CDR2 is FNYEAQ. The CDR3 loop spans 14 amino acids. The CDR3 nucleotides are TGTGCCAGCAGCTCCGGGACAGGGTATAGCGAGCAGTACTTC. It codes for CASSSGTGYSEQYF.

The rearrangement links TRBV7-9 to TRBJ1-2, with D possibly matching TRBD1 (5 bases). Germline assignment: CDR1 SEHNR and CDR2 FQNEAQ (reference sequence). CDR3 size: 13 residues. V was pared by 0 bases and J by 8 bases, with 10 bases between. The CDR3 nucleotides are TGTGCCAGCAGCTTAGCGGGGGAGGGCGGCTACACCTTC. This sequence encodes CASSLAGEGGYTF.

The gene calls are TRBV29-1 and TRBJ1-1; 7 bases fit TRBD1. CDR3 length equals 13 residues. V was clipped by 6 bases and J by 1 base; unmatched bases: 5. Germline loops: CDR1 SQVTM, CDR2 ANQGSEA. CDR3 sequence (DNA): TGCAGCGTCGACAGGGCAGAGAACACTGAAGCTTTCTTT. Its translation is CSVDRAENTEAFF.

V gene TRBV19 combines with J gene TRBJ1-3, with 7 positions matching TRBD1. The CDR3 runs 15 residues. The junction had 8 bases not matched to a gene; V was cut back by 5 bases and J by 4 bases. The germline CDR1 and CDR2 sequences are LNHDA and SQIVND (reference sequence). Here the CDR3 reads CASSVLMDRGNTIYF. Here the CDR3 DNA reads TGTGCCAGTAGTGTACTGATGGACAGGGGAAACACCATATATTTT.

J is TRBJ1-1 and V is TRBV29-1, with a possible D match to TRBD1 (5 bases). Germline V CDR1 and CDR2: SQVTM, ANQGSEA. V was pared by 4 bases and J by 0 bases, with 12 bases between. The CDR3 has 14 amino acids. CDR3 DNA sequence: TGCAGCGTTGTTCAGGGAAACATGAACACTGAAGCTTTCTTT. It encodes CSVVQGNMNTEAFF.

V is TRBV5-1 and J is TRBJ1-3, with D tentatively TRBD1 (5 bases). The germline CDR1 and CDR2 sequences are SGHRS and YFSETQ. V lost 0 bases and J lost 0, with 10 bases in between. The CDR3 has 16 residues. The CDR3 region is CASSLAGPVSGNTIYF. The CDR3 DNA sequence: TGCGCCAGCAGCTTGGCAGGGCCAGTCTCTGGAAACACCATATATTTT.

The CDR3 bases are TGTGCCAGTAGTGCAGGACAGGGGGTTTACGAGCAGTACTTC. It specifies CASSAGQGVYEQYF. The rearrangement joins TRBV19 to TRBJ2-7; 10 nucleotides line up with TRBD1. Per the germline V gene, CDR1 is LNHDA and CDR2 is SQIVND (reference sequence). J lost 4 bases, V lost 5 bases, and 5 bases had no gene match. The CDR3 extends over 14 amino acids. The variable domain in full, with the rest retrieved from reference TRBV19 and TRBJ2-7, is DGGITQSPKYLFRKEGQNVTLSCEQNLNHDAMYWYRQDPGQGLRLIYYSQIVNDFQKGDIAEGYSVSREKKESFPLTVTSAQKNPTAFYLCASSAGQGVYEQYFGPGTRLTVT.

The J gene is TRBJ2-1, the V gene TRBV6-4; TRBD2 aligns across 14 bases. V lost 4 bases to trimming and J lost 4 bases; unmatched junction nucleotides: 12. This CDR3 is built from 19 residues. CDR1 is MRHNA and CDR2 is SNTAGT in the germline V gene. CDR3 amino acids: CASSANAGLAGALYNEQFF. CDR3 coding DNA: TGTGCCAGCAGTGCCAACGCGGGACTAGCGGGGGCCCTATACAATGAGCAGTTCTTC.

For the CDR3, the DNA is TGTGCCAGCAGCTTGAAGGTGTTCAGGGTAGTAGAAGATACGCAGTATTTT. It encodes CASSLKVFRVVEDTQYF. This rearrangement joins TRBV5-5 to TRBJ2-3, with D tentatively TRBD1 (5 bases). V lost 1 base and J 5 bases, leaving 20 bases between the germline ends. This CDR3 contains 17 residues. Germline V gives CDR1 SGHKS, CDR2 YYEKEE (reference sequence).

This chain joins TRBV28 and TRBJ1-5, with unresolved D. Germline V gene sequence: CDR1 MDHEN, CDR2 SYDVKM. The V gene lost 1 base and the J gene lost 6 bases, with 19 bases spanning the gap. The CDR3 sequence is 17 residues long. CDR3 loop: CASSLYPPGGVRQPQHF. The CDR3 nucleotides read TGTGCCAGCAGTTTATACCCTCCCGGTGGGGTTCGTCAGCCCCAGCATTTT.

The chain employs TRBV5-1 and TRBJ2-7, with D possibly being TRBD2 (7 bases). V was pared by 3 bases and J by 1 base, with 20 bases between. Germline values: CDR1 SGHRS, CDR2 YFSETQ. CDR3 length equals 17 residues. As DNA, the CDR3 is TGCGCCAGCAGCTGGCAAACAGGGACGGGGGGTTCCTACGAGCAGTACTTC. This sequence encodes CASSWQTGTGGSYEQYF.

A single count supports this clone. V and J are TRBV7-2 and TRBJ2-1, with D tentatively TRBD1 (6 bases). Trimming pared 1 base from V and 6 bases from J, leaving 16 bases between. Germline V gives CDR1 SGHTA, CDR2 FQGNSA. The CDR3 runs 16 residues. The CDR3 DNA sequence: TGTGCCAGCAGCTTAGGGGCAGGGGCGGATGGCAATGAGCAGTTCTTC. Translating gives CASSLGAGADGNEQFF.

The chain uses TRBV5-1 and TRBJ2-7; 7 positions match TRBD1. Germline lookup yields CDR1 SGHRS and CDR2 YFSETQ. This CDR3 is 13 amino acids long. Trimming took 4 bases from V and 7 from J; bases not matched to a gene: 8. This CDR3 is CASSVGDSEEQYF. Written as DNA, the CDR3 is TGCGCCAGCAGCGTGGGGGACAGCGAAGAGCAGTACTTC.

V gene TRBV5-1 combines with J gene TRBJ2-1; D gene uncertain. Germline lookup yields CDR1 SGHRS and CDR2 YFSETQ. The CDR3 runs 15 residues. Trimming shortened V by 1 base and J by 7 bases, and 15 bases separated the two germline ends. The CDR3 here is CASSLSHPSLNEQFF. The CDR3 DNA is TGCGCCAGCAGCTTGAGTCACCCTAGTTTGAATGAGCAGTTCTTC.

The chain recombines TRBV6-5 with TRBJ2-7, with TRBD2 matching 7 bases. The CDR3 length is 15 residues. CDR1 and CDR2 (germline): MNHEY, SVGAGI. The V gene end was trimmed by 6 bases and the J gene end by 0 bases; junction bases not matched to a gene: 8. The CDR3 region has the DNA TGTGCCAGCAGCCGACCAGCGGGGTACTCCTACGAGCAGTACTTC. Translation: CASSRPAGYSYEQYF.

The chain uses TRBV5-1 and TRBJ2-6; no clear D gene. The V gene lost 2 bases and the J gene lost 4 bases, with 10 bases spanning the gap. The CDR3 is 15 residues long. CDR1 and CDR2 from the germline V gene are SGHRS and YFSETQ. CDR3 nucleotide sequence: TGCGCCAGCAGCTTTAGTTTCTCGGGGGCCAACGTCCTGACTTTC. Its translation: CASSFSFSGANVLTF.

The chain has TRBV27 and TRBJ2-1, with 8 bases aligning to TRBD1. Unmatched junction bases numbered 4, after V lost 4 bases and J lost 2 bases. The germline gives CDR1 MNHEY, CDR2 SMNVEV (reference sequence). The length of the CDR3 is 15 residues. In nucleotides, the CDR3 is TGTGCCAGCAGTTGGCGGGACAGGCCCTACAATGAGCAGTTCTTC. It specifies CASSWRDRPYNEQFF.

Here the CDR3 reads CASSESAGRAGAGGYTF. The CDR3 coding sequence is TGTGCCAGCAGCGAGTCCGCTGGGAGGGCAGGGGCTGGCGGCTACACCTTC. The V gene is TRBV9, the J gene TRBJ1-2; a weak D match, TRBD1 (6 bases). This CDR3 has 17 residues. The V gene lost 3 bases and the J gene lost 8 bases, with 26 bases spanning the gap. Germline assignment: CDR1 SGDLS and CDR2 YYNGEE.

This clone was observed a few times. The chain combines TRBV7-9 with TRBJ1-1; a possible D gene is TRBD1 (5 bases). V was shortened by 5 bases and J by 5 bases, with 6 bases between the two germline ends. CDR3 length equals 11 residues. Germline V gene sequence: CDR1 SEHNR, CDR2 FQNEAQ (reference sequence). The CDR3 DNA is TGTGCCAGCAGCCGACAGACTGAAGCTTTCTTT. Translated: CASSRQTEAFF.

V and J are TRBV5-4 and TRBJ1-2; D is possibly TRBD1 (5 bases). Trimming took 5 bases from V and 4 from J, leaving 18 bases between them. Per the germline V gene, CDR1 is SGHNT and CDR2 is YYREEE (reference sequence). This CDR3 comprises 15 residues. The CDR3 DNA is TGTGCCAGCAGGGTCAATCCCCTGGGGACCTATGGCTACACCTTC. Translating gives CASRVNPLGTYGYTF.

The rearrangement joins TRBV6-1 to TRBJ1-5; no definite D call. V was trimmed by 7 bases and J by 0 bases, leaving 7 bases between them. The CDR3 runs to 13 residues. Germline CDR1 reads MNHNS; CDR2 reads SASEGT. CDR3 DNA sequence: TGTGCCAGCACTCCTTATAGCAATCAGCCCCAGCATTTT. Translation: CASTPYSNQPQHF.